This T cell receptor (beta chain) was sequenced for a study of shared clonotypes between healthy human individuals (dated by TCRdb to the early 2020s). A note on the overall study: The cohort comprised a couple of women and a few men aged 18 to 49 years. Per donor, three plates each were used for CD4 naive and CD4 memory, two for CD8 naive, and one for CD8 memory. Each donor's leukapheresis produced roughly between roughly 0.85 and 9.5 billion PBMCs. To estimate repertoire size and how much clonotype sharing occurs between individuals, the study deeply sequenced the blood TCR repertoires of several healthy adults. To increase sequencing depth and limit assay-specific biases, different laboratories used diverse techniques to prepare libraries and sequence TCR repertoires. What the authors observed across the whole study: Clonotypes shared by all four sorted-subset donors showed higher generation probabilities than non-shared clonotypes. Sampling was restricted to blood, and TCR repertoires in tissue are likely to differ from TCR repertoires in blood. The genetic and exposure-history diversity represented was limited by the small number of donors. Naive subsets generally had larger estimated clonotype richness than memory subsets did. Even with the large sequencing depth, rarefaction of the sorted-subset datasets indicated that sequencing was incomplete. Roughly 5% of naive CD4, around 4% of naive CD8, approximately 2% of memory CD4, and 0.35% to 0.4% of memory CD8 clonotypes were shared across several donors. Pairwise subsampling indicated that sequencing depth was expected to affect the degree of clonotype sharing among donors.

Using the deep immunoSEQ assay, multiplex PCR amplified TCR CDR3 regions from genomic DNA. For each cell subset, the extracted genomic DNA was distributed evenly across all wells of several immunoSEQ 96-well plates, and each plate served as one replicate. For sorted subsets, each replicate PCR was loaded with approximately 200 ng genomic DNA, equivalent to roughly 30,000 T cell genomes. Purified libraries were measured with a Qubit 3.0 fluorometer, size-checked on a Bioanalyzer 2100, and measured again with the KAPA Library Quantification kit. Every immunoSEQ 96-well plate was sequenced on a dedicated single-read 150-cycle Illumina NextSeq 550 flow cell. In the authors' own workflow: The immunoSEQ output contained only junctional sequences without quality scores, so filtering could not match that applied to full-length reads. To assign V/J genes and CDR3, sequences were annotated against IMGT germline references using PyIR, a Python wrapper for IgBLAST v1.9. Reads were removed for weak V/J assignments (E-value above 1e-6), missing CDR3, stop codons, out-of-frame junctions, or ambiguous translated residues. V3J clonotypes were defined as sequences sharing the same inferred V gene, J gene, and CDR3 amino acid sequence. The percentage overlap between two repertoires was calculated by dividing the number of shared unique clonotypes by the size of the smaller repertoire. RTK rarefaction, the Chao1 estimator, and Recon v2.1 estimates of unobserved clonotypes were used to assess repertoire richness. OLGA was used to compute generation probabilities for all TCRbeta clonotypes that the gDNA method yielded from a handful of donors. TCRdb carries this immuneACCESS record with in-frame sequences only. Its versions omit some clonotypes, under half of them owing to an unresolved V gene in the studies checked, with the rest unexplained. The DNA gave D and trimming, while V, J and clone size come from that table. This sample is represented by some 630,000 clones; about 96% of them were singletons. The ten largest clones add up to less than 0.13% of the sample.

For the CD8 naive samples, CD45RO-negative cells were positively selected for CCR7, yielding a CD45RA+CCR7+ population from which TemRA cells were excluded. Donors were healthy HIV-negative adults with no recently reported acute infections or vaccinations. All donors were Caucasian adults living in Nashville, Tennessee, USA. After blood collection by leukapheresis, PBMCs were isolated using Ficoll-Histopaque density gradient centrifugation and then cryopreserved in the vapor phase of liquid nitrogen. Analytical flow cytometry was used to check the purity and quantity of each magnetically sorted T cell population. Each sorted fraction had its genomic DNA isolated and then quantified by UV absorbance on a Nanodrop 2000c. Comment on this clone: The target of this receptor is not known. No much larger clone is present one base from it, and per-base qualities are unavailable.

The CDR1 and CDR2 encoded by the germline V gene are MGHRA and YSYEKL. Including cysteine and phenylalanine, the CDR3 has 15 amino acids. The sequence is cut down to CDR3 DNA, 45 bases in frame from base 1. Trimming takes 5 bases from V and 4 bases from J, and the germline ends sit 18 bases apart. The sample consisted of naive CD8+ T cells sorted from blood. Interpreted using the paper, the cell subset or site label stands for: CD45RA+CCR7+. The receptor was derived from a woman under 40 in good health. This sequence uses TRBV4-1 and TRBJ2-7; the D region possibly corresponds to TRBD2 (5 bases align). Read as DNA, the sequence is TGCGCCAGCAGCTATAGGCCGGGGATGGTTTACGAGCAGTACTTC. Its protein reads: CASSYRPGMVYEQYF.